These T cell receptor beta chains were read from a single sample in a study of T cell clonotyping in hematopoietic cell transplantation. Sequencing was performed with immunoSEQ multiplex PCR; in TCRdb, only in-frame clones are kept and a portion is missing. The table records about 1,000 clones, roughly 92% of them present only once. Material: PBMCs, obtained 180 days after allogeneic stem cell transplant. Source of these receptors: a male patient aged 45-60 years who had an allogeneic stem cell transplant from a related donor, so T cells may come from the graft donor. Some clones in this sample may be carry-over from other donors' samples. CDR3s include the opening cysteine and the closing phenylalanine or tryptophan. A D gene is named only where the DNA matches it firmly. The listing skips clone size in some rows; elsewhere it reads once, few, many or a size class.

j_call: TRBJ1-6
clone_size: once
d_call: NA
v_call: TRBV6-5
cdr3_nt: TGTGCCAGCAGTTACTCCTGGGCGCCCAGCAATTCACCCCTCCACTTT
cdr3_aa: CASSYSWAPSNSPLHF

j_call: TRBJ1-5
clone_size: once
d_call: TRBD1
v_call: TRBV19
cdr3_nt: TGTGCCAGTAGTAGAACCTGGACAGGGGCTGTGGTTCAGCCCCAGCATTTT
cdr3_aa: CASSRTWTGAVVQPQHF

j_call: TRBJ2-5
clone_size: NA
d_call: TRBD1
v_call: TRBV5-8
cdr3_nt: TGTGCCAGCAGCCTAGGACAGGGAGGCAGGCAGACCCAGTACTTC
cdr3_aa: CASSLGQGGRQTQYF

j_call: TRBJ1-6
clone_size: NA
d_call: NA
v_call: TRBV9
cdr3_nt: TGTGCCAGCAGCGTAGGCCCGGGGAGGGATTCACCCCTCCACTTT
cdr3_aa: CASSVGPGRDSPLHF

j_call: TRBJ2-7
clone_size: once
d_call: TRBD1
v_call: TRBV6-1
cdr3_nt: TGTGCCAGCAGTGAAGCGGGACAGGCCCACGAGCAGTACTTC
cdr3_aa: CASSEAGQAHEQYF

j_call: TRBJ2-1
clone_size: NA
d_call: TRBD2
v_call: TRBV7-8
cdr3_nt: TGTGCCAGCAGCTCCGGGACTAGCGGACACAATGAGCAGTTCTTC
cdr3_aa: CASSSGTSGHNEQFF

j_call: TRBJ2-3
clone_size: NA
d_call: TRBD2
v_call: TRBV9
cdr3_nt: TGTGCCAGCAGCACCGGGACTAGCGACGGCACAGATACGCAGTATTTT
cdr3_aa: CASSTGTSDGTDTQYF

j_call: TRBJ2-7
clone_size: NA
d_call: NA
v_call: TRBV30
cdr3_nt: TGTGCCTGGAGTTTGGGTACGTACGAGCAGTACTTC
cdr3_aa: CAWSLGTYEQYF

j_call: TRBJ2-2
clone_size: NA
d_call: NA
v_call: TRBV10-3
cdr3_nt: TGTGCCATCAGCCCTATTAGCGGTTATAACACCGGGGAGCTGTTTTTT
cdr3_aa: CAISPISGYNTGELFF

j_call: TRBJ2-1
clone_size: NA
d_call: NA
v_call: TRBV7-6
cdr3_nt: TGTGCCAGCAGCTTAGCTTTTGGGAATGAGCAGTTCTTC
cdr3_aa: CASSLAFGNEQFF

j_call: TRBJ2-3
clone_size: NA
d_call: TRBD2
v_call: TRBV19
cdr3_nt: TGTGCCAGTAGTATAGGCGGGAGTGGTGCAGATACGCAGTATTTT
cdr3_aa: CASSIGGSGADTQYF

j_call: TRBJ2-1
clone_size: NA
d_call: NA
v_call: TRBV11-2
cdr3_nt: TGTGCCAGCAGCTTGAGATCTATATTATATGAGCAGTTCTTC
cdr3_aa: CASSLRSILYEQFF

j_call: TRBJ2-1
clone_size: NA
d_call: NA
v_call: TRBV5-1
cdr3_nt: TGCGCCAGCAGCTTGGCCTGGGGGAACAATGAGCAGTTCTTC
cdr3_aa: CASSLAWGNNEQFF

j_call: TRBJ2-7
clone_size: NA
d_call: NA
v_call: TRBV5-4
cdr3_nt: TGTGCCAGCAGCTCGGACAGTTCCGAGCAGTACTTC
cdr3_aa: CASSSDSSEQYF

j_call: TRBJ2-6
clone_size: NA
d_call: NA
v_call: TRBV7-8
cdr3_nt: TGTGCCAGCTCCCCGGGTATAAGTTTGGCCAACGTCCTGACTTTC
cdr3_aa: CASSPGISLANVLTF